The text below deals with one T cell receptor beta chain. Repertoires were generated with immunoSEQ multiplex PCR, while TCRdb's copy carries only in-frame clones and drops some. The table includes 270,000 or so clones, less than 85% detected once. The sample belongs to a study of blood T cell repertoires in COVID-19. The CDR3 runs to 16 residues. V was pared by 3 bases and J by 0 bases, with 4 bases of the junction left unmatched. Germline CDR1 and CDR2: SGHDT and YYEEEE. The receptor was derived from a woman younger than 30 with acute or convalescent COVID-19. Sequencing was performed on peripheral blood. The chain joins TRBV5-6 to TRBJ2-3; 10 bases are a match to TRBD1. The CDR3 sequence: CASSWGTGVSTDTQYF. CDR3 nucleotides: TGTGCCAGCAGCTGGGGGACAGGGGTGAGCACAGATACGCAGTATTTT.